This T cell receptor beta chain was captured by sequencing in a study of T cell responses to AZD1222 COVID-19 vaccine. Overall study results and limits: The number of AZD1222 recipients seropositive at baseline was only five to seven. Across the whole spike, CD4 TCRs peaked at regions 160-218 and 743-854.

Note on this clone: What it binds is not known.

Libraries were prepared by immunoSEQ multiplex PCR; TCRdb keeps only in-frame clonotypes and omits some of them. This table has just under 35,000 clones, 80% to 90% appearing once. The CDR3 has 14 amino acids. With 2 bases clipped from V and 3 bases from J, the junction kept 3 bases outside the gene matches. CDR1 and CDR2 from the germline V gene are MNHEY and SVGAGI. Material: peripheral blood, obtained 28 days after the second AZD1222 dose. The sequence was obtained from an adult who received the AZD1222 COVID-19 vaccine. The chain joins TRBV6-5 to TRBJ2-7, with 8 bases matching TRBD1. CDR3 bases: TGTGCCAGCAGTTACACACAGGGGGTCTACGAGCAGTACTTC. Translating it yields CASSYTQGVYEQYF.